Below, 11 T cell receptor beta chains from the same sample are listed, as sequenced in a study of blood T cell repertoires in COVID-19. Clones were read by immunoSEQ multiplex PCR, and TCRdb kept only the in-frame ones, dropping some. The sample carries 200,000 to 250,000 clones, 80% recorded once. The sequenced material came from peripheral blood. The origin of the receptors is a human donor in a cohort sampled during active COVID-19.

This clone appeared a single time. V and J are TRBV4-2 and TRBJ2-7; 9 bases are a match to TRBD1. This CDR3 has 16 amino acids. Trimming took 0 bases from V and 2 from J; bases not matched to a gene: 5. Germline CDR1 is LGHNA and CDR2 is YNFKEQ. CDR3 loop: CASSQDPRTGAYEQYF. The CDR3 DNA follows: TGTGCCAGCAGCCAAGATCCCCGGACAGGGGCCTACGAGCAGTACTTC.

CDR3 nucleotides: TGTGCCAGCAGCCACAACCTCGGGGGGAATCAGCCCCAGCATTTT. It translates to CASSHNLGGNQPQHF. The chain uses TRBV7-9 and TRBJ1-5, with a possible D match to TRBD1 (5 bases). This CDR3 comprises 15 residues. Germline V lookup: CDR1 SEHNR, CDR2 FQNEAQ (reference sequence). V lost 5 bases and J 4 bases, leaving 15 bases between the germline ends.

The gene calls are TRBV7-2 and TRBJ2-5; 7 nucleotides line up with TRBD2. V lost 6 bases to trimming and J lost 2 bases; unmatched junction nucleotides: 6. The CDR3 has 14 residues. Germline assignment: CDR1 SGHTA and CDR2 FQGNSA. CDR3 in amino acids: CASRRSGAQETQYF. The CDR3 region has the DNA TGTGCCAGCAGGAGGAGCGGGGCTCAAGAGACCCAGTACTTC.

This rearrangement joins TRBV4-2 to TRBJ1-5; D unresolved. V dropped 2 bases and J dropped 5 bases, with 13 bases sitting between them. CDR3 length: 15 amino acids. From germline, CDR1 is LGHNA and CDR2 YNFKEQ. CDR3 residues: CASSQTTTGYQPQHF. The CDR3 nucleotides read TGTGCCAGCAGCCAAACAACGACGGGGTATCAGCCCCAGCATTTT.

The rearrangement links TRBV4-2 to TRBJ1-5, with 9 nucleotides matching TRBD1. The CDR3 covers 16 residues. With 3 bases clipped from V and 11 bases from J, the junction kept 14 bases outside the gene matches. Germline loops: CDR1 LGHNA, CDR2 YNFKEQ. DNA for the CDR3: TGTGCCAGCAGCCAGTTCGGGACAGGGTTTAGTGGGGCCCAGCATTTT. It is translated as CASSQFGTGFSGAQHF.

This chain connects TRBV7-8 to TRBJ2-1; 10 bases line up with TRBD1. The germline CDR1 and CDR2 sequences are SGHVS and FQNEAQ. V gave up 3 bases and J gave up 12 bases; unmatched junction bases: 2. This CDR3 comprises 12 residues. The CDR3 nucleotides are TGTGCCAGCAGCTTCGGGGACAGGGGGCAGTTCTTC. Its translation: CASSFGDRGQFF.

The rearrangement joins TRBV11-2 to TRBJ1-2; D is uncertain. This CDR3 region has 14 residues. CDR1 is SGHAT and CDR2 is FQNNGV in the germline V gene. Trimming left V 1 base short and J 9 bases short, with 15 bases between. As DNA, the CDR3 is TGTGCCAGCAGCTTAGTCCGCGCGGGTAAACGCTACACCTTC. Translation gives CASSLVRAGKRYTF. Full variable domain (rest looked up from reference TRBV11-2 and TRBJ1-2): EAGVAQSPRYKIIEKRQSVAFWCNPISGHATLYWYQQILGQGPKLLIQFQNNGVVDDSQLPKDRFSAERLKGVDSTLKIQPAKLEDSAVYLCASSLVRAGKRYTFGSGTRLTVV.

The J gene is TRBJ1-3, the V gene TRBV5-6; D is undetermined. Trimming took off 4 bases at V and 4 bases at J, with 9 bases between the two ends. CDR3 length equals 13 residues. CDR1 and CDR2 from the germline V gene are SGHDT and YYEEEE. The CDR3 loop is CASSPDTGNTIYF. DNA of the CDR3: TGTGCCAGCAGCCCCGACACGGGAAACACCATATATTTT.

This sequence joins TRBV10-3 and TRBJ2-1, with 11 bases aligning to TRBD2. Germline CDR1 ENHRY, CDR2 SYGVKD. J gave up 5 bases and V 5 bases, and 8 bases lay outside the gene matches. CDR3 length: 16 amino acids. Here the CDR3 DNA reads TGTGCCATCAGTCAAGGGCTAGCGGGGGGCAACAATGAGCAGTTCTTC. Amino acids: CAISQGLAGGNNEQFF.

This clone was seen only once. CDR3 DNA sequence: TGCGCCAGCAGCCAAGCTACAGAAAACATTCAGTACTTC. Its translation: CASSQATENIQYF. The chain couples TRBV4-1 to TRBJ2-4; no reliable D call. V was cut by 1 base and J by 5 bases, with 6 bases left in between. The V gene's germline CDR1 is MGHRA and CDR2 YSYEKL. There are 13 residues in the CDR3.

Of note for this clone: Different DNA sequences within this sample yield the same CDR3. The genes are TRBV5-1 and TRBJ2-1; TRBD2 matches at 9 bases. CDR1 and CDR2 (germline): SGHRS, YFSETQ. Germline trimming cut 0 bases from V and 7 bases from J; bases unmatched to any gene: 5. There are 15 residues in the CDR3. The CDR3, as DNA: TGCGCCAGCAGCTTGGAATTAGCGGGAGATAATGAGCAGTTCTTC. Translating gives CASSLELAGDNEQFF.